This entry features one TCR beta chain sequence. The antigen remains unidentified. Germline V lookup: CDR1 MGHRA, CDR2 YSYEKL. The CDR3 has 16 amino acids. V lost 4 bases to trimming and J lost 6 bases; unmatched junction nucleotides: 11. These data originate in a study of shared clonotypes between healthy human individuals. Study-level information: The people who gave samples were two women and a few men aged 18 to 49. Broader study findings: Relative to their counterparts shared across all four donors, non-shared clonotypes exhibited diminished generation probabilities.

Naive CD8 cells lacked CD45RO and underwent positive selection for CCR7, leaving out terminally differentiated effector memory CD45RA+ cells. TCRdb's copy holds only in-frame clones and misses some; the assay was immunoSEQ multiplex PCR. The table includes about 750,000 clones, roughly 92% detected once. The rearrangement joins TRBV4-1 to TRBJ2-2, with 7 nucleotides matching TRBD1. The sequence derives from a man between 25 and 39 years old in good health. Material: naive CD8+ T cells sorted from blood. The DNA of the CDR3 is TGCGCCAGCAGCCCCTCCGGGCAGGGGGTCTCCGGGGAGCTGTTTTTT. This codes for CASSPSGQGVSGELFF.